This T cell receptor beta chain came from a study of shared clonotypes between healthy human individuals. CDR3 length equals 14 residues. Trimming took 5 bases from V and 8 from J, leaving 16 bases between them. The germline gives CDR1 SGHRS, CDR2 YFSETQ. The protocol was immunoSEQ multiplex PCR, while the TCRdb copy is restricted to in-frame clones and leaves out a portion. The profile shows a few million clones, around 90% of them singletons. This clonotype originated in a man younger than 35 in good health. This rearrangement joins TRBV5-1 to TRBJ1-4, with TRBD1 as a possible D gene (5 bases). The source material was naive CD4+ T cells sorted from blood. Subset here: CD45RA+ positively selected. CDR3 bases: TGCGCCAGCAGTCGACTCACTTGGGGGGAAAAACTGTTTTTT. It codes for CASSRLTWGEKLFF.